The 2 T cell receptor beta chains presented below share a single source sample, sequenced in a study of cytomegalovirus exposure and HLA in healthy donors. Only in-frame clones appear in the TCRdb table, and some are missing; sequencing was by immunoSEQ multiplex PCR. Altogether some 140,000 clones are present, 85% to 90% being singletons, with the ten largest covering just under 3%. The sequenced sample was PBMCs. The receptor source for this set is a man between 18 and 29 years old in good health and CMV-seronegative.

The chain combines TRBV11-2 with TRBJ2-7; TRBD1 agrees at 7 bases. Germline values: CDR1 SGHAT, CDR2 FQNNGV. The CDR3 runs 16 residues. Losses at the gene ends were 6 bases for V and 0 bases for J; bases not matched to a gene: 11. DNA of the CDR3: TGTGCCAGCAGGCATGCCGGGACAGCTAGCTCCTACGAGCAGTACTTC. Its translation: CASRHAGTASSYEQYF.

The chain couples TRBV5-1 to TRBJ2-7, with TRBD1 matching 12 bases. The CDR3 sequence is 18 residues long. Trimming took 4 bases from V and 0 from J; bases not matched to a gene: 11. Per the germline V gene, CDR1 is SGHRS and CDR2 is YFSETQ. Here the CDR3 reads CASSPGGTGGGSSYEQYF. The CDR3 DNA reads as TGCGCCAGCAGCCCCGGTGGGACAGGGGGCGGAAGCTCCTACGAGCAGTACTTC.